Listed below are T cell receptor beta chains from one sample, sequenced in a study of control samples from healthy donors and cancer patients. Assay: immunoSEQ multiplex PCR; the TCRdb copy retains only in-frame clones and omits some. Of about 50,000 clones in the sample, 95% to 96% were seen once. Sequencing was carried out using blood. These receptor sequences come from a woman younger than 45 in good health. The CDR3 runs from the conserved cysteine through the conserved F or W. Each record gives: CDR3 length, clone size, J gene, V gene, D gene, CDR3 DNA, CDR3 protein. A D gene is named only where the DNA matches it firmly. Clone size, where shown, is once, few, many, or a class for clones that have expanded.

len: 16
abundance: .
j_gene: TRBJ2-1
v_gene: TRBV5-1
d_gene: TRBD2
CDR3nt: TGCGCCAGCAGCGTCCTAGCGGGAGCGGGCAGCAATGAGCAGTTCTTC
CDR3aa: CASSVLAGAGSNEQFF

len: 16
abundance: .
j_gene: TRBJ1-1
v_gene: TRBV2
d_gene: .
CDR3nt: TGTGCCAGCAGTGAAGTTTCCACAGGAAAAAACACTGAAGCTTTCTTT
CDR3aa: CASSEVSTGKNTEAFF

len: 14
abundance: .
j_gene: TRBJ2-1
v_gene: TRBV19
d_gene: TRBD2
CDR3nt: TGTGCCAGTAGCCCACTAGCGGGAGGGGGTGAGCAGTTCTTC
CDR3aa: CASSPLAGGGEQFF

len: 16
abundance: once
j_gene: TRBJ2-2
v_gene: TRBV19
d_gene: TRBD2
CDR3nt: TGTGCCAGTAGGCCCCGACTAGCGGGAGGCACCGGGGAGCTGTTTTTT
CDR3aa: CASRPRLAGGTGELFF

len: 16
abundance: .
j_gene: TRBJ1-3
v_gene: TRBV2
d_gene: .
CDR3nt: TGTGCCAGCAGCGACGGACGGGGACACTCTGGAAACACCATATATTTT
CDR3aa: CASSDGRGHSGNTIYF

len: 16
abundance: .
j_gene: TRBJ2-3
v_gene: TRBV7-6
d_gene: TRBD2
CDR3nt: TGTGCCAGCAGCTTAGGGCTAGCGGGACTCACAGATACGCAGTATTTT
CDR3aa: CASSLGLAGLTDTQYF

len: 13
abundance: .
j_gene: TRBJ1-2
v_gene: TRBV7-9
d_gene: .
CDR3nt: TGTGCCAGCAGCTTGGGGGGCGACTATGGCTACACCTTC
CDR3aa: CASSLGGDYGYTF

len: 15
abundance: .
j_gene: TRBJ1-1
v_gene: TRBV5-1
d_gene: .
CDR3nt: TGCGCCAGCAGCTCCCAAGGGAGGGGCGGCACTGAAGCTTTCTTT
CDR3aa: CASSSQGRGGTEAFF

len: 14
abundance: .
j_gene: TRBJ1-3
v_gene: TRBV30
d_gene: .
CDR3nt: TGTGCCTGGAGTGAATGGACCGACGGAAACACCATATATTTT
CDR3aa: CAWSEWTDGNTIYF

len: 12
abundance: .
j_gene: TRBJ1-2
v_gene: TRBV10-3
d_gene: .
CDR3nt: TGTGCCATCAGTAGAACAGCGAGCGGCTACACCTTC
CDR3aa: CAISRTASGYTF

len: 15
abundance: .
j_gene: TRBJ2-6
v_gene: TRBV28
d_gene: .
CDR3nt: TGTGCCAGCAGTCCGGCCCTCTCTGGGGCCAACGTCCTGACTTTC
CDR3aa: CASSPALSGANVLTF

len: 16
abundance: .
j_gene: TRBJ1-2
v_gene: TRBV5-1
d_gene: .
CDR3nt: TGCGCCAGCAGCGTAACCGGGACATCGAATAACTATGGCTACACCTTC
CDR3aa: CASSVTGTSNNYGYTF

len: 14
abundance: .
j_gene: TRBJ1-1
v_gene: TRBV5-1
d_gene: .
CDR3nt: TGCGCCAGCAGCCGGACGGGTGGTTTCCCCGAAGCTTTCTTT
CDR3aa: CASSRTGGFPEAFF

len: 16
abundance: .
j_gene: TRBJ1-5
v_gene: TRBV2
d_gene: TRBD1
CDR3nt: TGTGCCAGCAGGTTGAACCTACAGGGGAGGGTACAGCCCCAGCATTTT
CDR3aa: CASRLNLQGRVQPQHF